This T cell receptor beta chain was found in a study of blood T cell repertoires in COVID-19. The protocol was immunoSEQ multiplex PCR, while the TCRdb copy is restricted to in-frame clones and leaves out a portion. The table has about 46,000 clones, about 90% seen once; the top ten hold more than 15%. This clone showed up just once. Sample: peripheral blood. The sequence derives from a human donor in a cohort sampled during active COVID-19.

The CDR3 region is CASSQGDRSYGYTF. The CDR3 coding sequence is TGCGCCAGCAGCCAAGGGGACAGGAGTTATGGCTACACCTTC. The V and J genes are TRBV4-3 and TRBJ1-2; TRBD1 matches at 8 bases. J was trimmed by 5 bases and V by 1 base; bases with no gene match: 3. This CDR3 has 14 residues. The germline V gene encodes CDR1 LGHNA and CDR2 YSLEER.